The clone carrying this TCR beta chain has a handful of counts. Its antigen is unknown. The data were taken from a study of T cells in Graves' hyperthyroidism and ophthalmopathy. Germline V gene data show CDR1 as MNHNS and CDR2 as SASEGT. V dropped 4 bases and J dropped 6 bases, with 7 bases sitting between them. The CDR3 spans 12 residues. What was amplified from RNA transcripts were TCR beta CDR3 regions. RT-PCR in the first round (using the HTBI primer set) targeted the TCR CDR3. TCRdb ran MiXCR on the multiplex PCR reads and lists one entry per CDR3 protein. The sample gives a few hundred thousand distinct CDR3 sequences, 18% of which show up once; 45% to 55% is in the top ten. Whole-study findings and limits: Through a model of 13 V-J features, ophthalmopathy was separated from stable hyperthyroidism.

This clonotype was sampled from a woman aged 45-65 years with Graves' hyperthyroidism. The sequenced sample consisted of blood. The chain couples TRBV6-1 to TRBJ2-1, with D unclear. Written as DNA, the CDR3 is TGTGCCAGCAGTGCCCCGAGCAATGAGCAGTTCTTC. Translating it yields CASSAPSNEQFF.